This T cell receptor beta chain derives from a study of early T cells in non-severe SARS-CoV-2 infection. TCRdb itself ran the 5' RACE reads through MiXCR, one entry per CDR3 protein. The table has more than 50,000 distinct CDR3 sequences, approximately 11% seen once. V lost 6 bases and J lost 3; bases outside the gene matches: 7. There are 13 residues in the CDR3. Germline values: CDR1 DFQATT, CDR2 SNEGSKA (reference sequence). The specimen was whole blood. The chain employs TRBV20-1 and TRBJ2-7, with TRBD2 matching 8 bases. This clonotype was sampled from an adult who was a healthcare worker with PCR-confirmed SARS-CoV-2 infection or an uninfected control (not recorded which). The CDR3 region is CSALEREYYEQYF. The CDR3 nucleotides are TGCAGTGCGTTAGAGCGGGAGTACTACGAGCAGTACTTC.